Sequencing of this T cell receptor beta chain was carried out in a study of persistence of HIV-infected CD4 T cells. J lost 4 bases, V lost 5 bases, and 7 bases had no gene match. The length of the CDR3 is 14 residues. The germline CDR1 and CDR2 sequences are SGHTA and FQGTGA. The libraries were made with immunoSEQ version 4 in survey mode. The repertoire was sequenced with immunoSEQ multiplex PCR; TCRdb's copy has only in-frame clones and lacks some. The sample includes more than 30,000 clones, 75% to 90% of them seen just once. Cells were stimulated with CMV-infected fibroblast lysates at around 9.1 ug/mL. CD40L-negative CD69-negative CD45RO-high memory CD4+ T cells were sorted as populations depleted of antigen-responding cells. Plasma HIV-1 RNA stayed below 50 copies/mL for at least 4 years. Inclusion required CMV-positive serology and CD4+ counts above 400 cells/uL. Worth noting for this clone: The target antigen is unknown.

Points from the study as a whole: Rare CMV-responding cells carrying HIV-1 proviruses were not analyzed separately for TCR. Degenerate expanded CDR3beta sequences were enriched among CMV- and Gag-responding cells.

The chain recombines TRBV7-3 with TRBJ2-7; 8 nucleotides align to TRBD1. The sequence was obtained from an adult man with HIV who was CMV-seropositive. The starting material was CD4+ T cells sorted from PBMCs after approximately 20-hour stimulation, obtained from a patient who received antiretroviral therapy. The CDR3 reads CASSRDRGPYEQYF. As DNA, the CDR3 is TGTGCCAGCAGCCGAGACAGGGGACCTTACGAGCAGTACTTC.